This TCR beta chain derives from a study of T cells in localized non-small cell lung cancer. Findings and limits, study-wide: As only one tumor region underwent sequencing, heterogeneity remains possible. There were a median around 57 of the top 100 tumor clones appearing in adjacent lung. Longer overall survival associated with higher blood T cell density; shorter survival with higher adjacent-lung clonality. In uninvolved adjacent lung, T cell clonality reached its highest value, exceeding tumor.

The CDR3 runs to 13 residues. Germline-derived CDR1 and CDR2 are SEHNR and FQNEAQ (reference sequence). The V end was cut by 7 bases, the J end by 7 bases, with 14 bases between. Measured with immunoSEQ multiplex PCR; TCRdb has only the in-frame clones, and not every one. The sample carries roughly 70,000 clones, 70% to 90% recorded once. Points on this clone: What it binds is unknown.

This chain joins TRBV7-9 and TRBJ2-1; perhaps TRBD2 as D (6 bases). The sequence came from a male donor older than 55 with stage III squamous cell lung carcinoma. The sequencing used peripheral blood, collected before any cancer treatment. The CDR3 sequence is CASTGTGNNEQFF. The CDR3 DNA follows: TGTGCCAGCACGGGGACTGGTAATAATGAGCAGTTCTTC.